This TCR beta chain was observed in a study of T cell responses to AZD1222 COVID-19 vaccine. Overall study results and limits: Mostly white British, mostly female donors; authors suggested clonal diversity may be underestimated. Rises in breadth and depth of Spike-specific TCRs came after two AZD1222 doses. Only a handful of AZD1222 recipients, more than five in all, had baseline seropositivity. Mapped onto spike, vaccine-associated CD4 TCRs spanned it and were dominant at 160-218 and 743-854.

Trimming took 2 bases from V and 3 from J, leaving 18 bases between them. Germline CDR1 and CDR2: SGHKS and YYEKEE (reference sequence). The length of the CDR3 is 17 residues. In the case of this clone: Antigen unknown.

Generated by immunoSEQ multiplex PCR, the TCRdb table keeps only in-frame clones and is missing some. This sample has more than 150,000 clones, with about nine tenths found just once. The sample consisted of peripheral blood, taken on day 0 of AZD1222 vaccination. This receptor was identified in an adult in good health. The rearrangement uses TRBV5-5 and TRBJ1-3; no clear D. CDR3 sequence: CASSLGTTPGGGNTIYF. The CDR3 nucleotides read TGTGCCAGCAGCTTAGGTACGACCCCGGGCGGTGGAAACACCATATATTTT.